The 25 T cell receptor beta chains below were found in one sample sequenced in a study of alternative splicing in chronic myeloid leukemia remission. Each library started from approximately 1 ug total RNA with poly-A enrichment. TCRdb processed the bulk RNA-seq reads again and assigns one entry to each CDR3 protein, with no DNA. The table includes fewer than 450 distinct CDR3 sequences, roughly 98% detected once. The sample comprised PBMCs. These receptors were obtained from a person between 30 and 50 years old in good health.

V usage is TRBV13 and J usage is TRBJ1-1. This CDR3 spans 14 amino acids. Germline CDR1 is PRHDT and CDR2 is FYEKMQ (reference sequence). The CDR3 protein is CASSLGAGGTEAFF.

The V gene is TRBV9, the J gene TRBJ2-1. This CDR3 spans 15 amino acids. Per germline, CDR1 SGDLS and CDR2 YYNGEE. CDR3 residues: CASSVGSLANNEQFF.

V is TRBV7-6 and J is TRBJ2-3; TCRdb designates TRBD2, a call that cannot be tested without DNA. Per germline, CDR1 SGHVS and CDR2 FNYEAQ. The CDR3 sequence is 14 residues long. The chain's CDR3 is CASSPAGGTDTQYF.

This chain links TRBV12-3 or TRBV12-4 with TRBJ2-1; TCRdb reports TRBD2, a call that lacks DNA to check it against. This CDR3 comprises 16 residues. This CDR3 is CASSLRGSGSSNEQFF.

The J gene is TRBJ1-2, the V gene TRBV7-9. Per germline, CDR1 SEHNR and CDR2 FQNEAQ (reference sequence). The CDR3 covers 17 residues. CDR3 region: CASSEGGWGAPNYGYTF.

In this sample, this clonotype turned up once. This chain links TRBV12-3 or TRBV12-4 with TRBJ1-2. CDR3 length: 12 amino acids. The CDR3 reads CASSFRGYGYTF.

V and J are TRBV5-1 and TRBJ1-6. The CDR3 is 18 residues long. The germline V gene encodes CDR1 SGHRS and CDR2 YFSETQ. The CDR3 protein is CASSLAPVGQGSDSPLHF.

This chain connects TRBV5-4 to TRBJ2-7; TCRdb's D call of TRBD2 is untestable without DNA. Per the germline V gene, CDR1 is SGHNT and CDR2 is YYREEE (reference sequence). The CDR3 contains 13 residues. The CDR3 spells CASSLVVGGEQYF.

The chain combines TRBV4-1 with TRBJ2-7; the TCRdb D gene call, TRBD2, has no DNA to confirm it. CDR1 and CDR2 from the germline V gene are MGHRA and YSYEKL. This CDR3 spans 16 amino acids. The CDR3 reads CASSQVPAAISYEQYF.

The V call is TRBV5-1, the J call TRBJ2-6; TCRdb proposes TRBD2, but this gene call is untestable without DNA. This CDR3 is 18 amino acids long. Germline values: CDR1 SGHRS, CDR2 YFSETQ. CDR3 loop: CASSLEYTGVSGANVLTF.

This rearrangement joins TRBV6-7 to TRBJ2-1; TCRdb calls TRBD1, which cannot be checked without DNA. TRBV6-7 belongs to the ORF category, with a function that is uncertain. The CDR3 covers 15 residues. The chain's CDR3 is CASSYRRDRENEQFF.

Here the CDR3 reads CATSDNEYGLAGYNEQFF. This chain connects TRBV24-1 to TRBJ2-1; TCRdb selects TRBD2, and the lack of DNA leaves this call unchecked. CDR3 length: 18 amino acids. Per germline, CDR1 KGHDR and CDR2 SFDVKD.

This sequence joins TRBV7-9 and TRBJ1-2; the TCRdb D gene call, TRBD1, has no DNA to confirm it. The CDR3 is 18 amino acids. Germline assignment: CDR1 SEHNR and CDR2 FQNEAQ (reference sequence). This CDR3 reads CASSLVPGTGGLNYGYTF.

This clonotype was counted once. The chain has TRBV24-1 and TRBJ2-1. Germline CDR1 and CDR2: KGHDR and SFDVKD. This CDR3 is 13 amino acids long. The CDR3: CASSGPFGNEQFF.

The rearrangement joins TRBV18 to TRBJ2-3; checking the TCRdb D call of TRBD2 is not possible without DNA. Germline loops: CDR1 KGHSH, CDR2 LQKENI. The length of the CDR3 is 16 residues. CDR3 sequence reads: CASSPLLARYTDTQYF. Based on the CDR3 plus reference TRBV18 and TRBJ2-3, the full variable domain is NAGVMQNPRHLVRRRGQEARLRCSPMKGHSHVYWYRQLPEEGLKFMVYLQKENIIDESGMPKERFSAEFPKEGPSILRIQQVVRGDSAAYFCASSPLLARYTDTQYFGPGTRLTVL.

This chain uses TRBV4-3 with TRBJ2-1; TCRdb's D call, TRBD1, is unchecked because there is no DNA. Germline CDR1 reads LGHNA; CDR2 reads YSLEER. The CDR3 runs to 18 residues. CDR3 residues: CASSQERRGDRGYNEQFF.

This clonotype was recorded once. The chain has TRBV2 and TRBJ1-2. CDR3 size: 13 residues. Germline values: CDR1 SNHLY, CDR2 FYNNEI. The CDR3 region is CASSELAGYGYTF.

The chain carries TRBV27 and TRBJ2-5. Germline V gene sequence: CDR1 MNHEY, CDR2 SMNVEV (reference sequence). The CDR3 has 15 residues. This CDR3 is CASSLSRASTETQYF.

V gene TRBV4-1 combines with J gene TRBJ2-1; the TRBD2 assignment by TCRdb is unverifiable without DNA. Germline V gene lookup returns CDR1 MGHRA and CDR2 YSYEKL. The CDR3 is made up of 18 amino acids. The CDR3 reads CASSQEFPGLAGEDEQFF.

This clonotype was recorded only once. The chain links TRBV27 to TRBJ1-5; checking the TCRdb D call of TRBD1 is not possible without DNA. Germline V gene sequence: CDR1 MNHEY, CDR2 SMNVEV (reference sequence). The length of the CDR3 is 14 residues. The CDR3 sequence: CASSKKTGDQPQHF.

The chain uses TRBV20-1 and TRBJ2-4; no DNA is available, so the TRBD2 call from TCRdb remains unchecked. This CDR3 has 14 amino acids. CDR1 is DFQATT and CDR2 is SNEGSKA in the germline V gene (reference sequence). The CDR3 here is CSARDPGGKNIQYF.

The rearrangement uses TRBV10-3 and TRBJ2-7; TCRdb indicates TRBD2, and absent DNA this call remains unverified. Germline CDR1 ENHRY, CDR2 SYGVKD. This CDR3 has 14 residues. CDR3 residues: CAISELAGEGEQYF.

The chain couples TRBV3-1 to TRBJ2-2; the D call from TCRdb, TRBD2, cannot be confirmed without DNA. This CDR3 is 14 amino acids long. CDR1 and CDR2 from the germline V gene are LGHDT and YNNKEL (reference sequence). CDR3 sequence reads: CASRPKGGPGELFF.

J is TRBJ2-3 and V is TRBV7-2. This CDR3 is 11 amino acids long. Germline V gene data show CDR1 as SGHTA and CDR2 as FQGNSA. CDR3 in amino acids: CASSISDTQYF.

This chain connects TRBV28 to TRBJ1-2. The CDR3 loop spans 17 amino acids. Germline values: CDR1 MDHEN, CDR2 SYDVKM. CDR3 protein: CASSPIQGRGLNYGYTF.